This T cell receptor beta chain was sequenced in a study of blood T cell repertoires in COVID-19 (dated by TCRdb to 2020 to 2022). Notes on the research overall: Samples covering the acute and convalescent phases of COVID-19 were provided by collaborators in the United States, Italy and Spain. The material from the prospective study consisted of cDNA or gDNA derived from T cells, B-cell-depleted T cells, or PBMCs. The dataset comprised deeply sampled blood TCRbeta repertoires from subjects exposed to, actively infected with, or recovered from COVID-19. The repertoires were made available in a free public database intended to serve as a resource for research on the immune response to SARS-CoV-2. Samples came from the ongoing ImmuneRACE study (first 160 participants) plus 1,254 subjects from 6 global collaborators. The sample metadata nearly always contained a de-identified subject ID, COVID-19 status, age in years and sex. Where HLA class I and class II types were available, the types were taken from metadata supplied by the sample provider, not from assay-based typing.

Notes on this clone: It lacks a known antigen. Base qualities are missing; no much larger clone stands one base away.

On the study overall, not on this receptor specifically: The amount of clinical and demographic metadata varied by source and participant and was provided uncurated.

Unmatched junction bases come to 9, with V trimmed by 4 bases and J by 5 bases. From the cysteine up to the phenylalanine, the CDR3 has a length of 16 residues. Only the CDR3 portion is preserved as DNA: 48 bases, with reading frame beginning at the first base. According to the germline V gene, CDR1 reads KGHDR and CDR2 reads SFDVKD. TCRbeta CDR3 regions were amplified from genomic DNA using the immunoSEQ Assay, a bias-controlled multiplex PCR. The authors' pipeline ran thus. Nucleated cell counts per sample were estimated from amplification of reference gene primers within the assay. To quantify the absolute abundance of each unique TCRbeta CDR3 rearrangement, sequence reads were collapsed and filtered. Productive Simpson clonality was computed per sample as the square root of Simpson's diversity index over productive rearrangements. Here the immuneACCESS table is served through TCRdb, limited to in-frame sequences with V and J called. Missing clones are a known gap in these copies; in checked studies unresolved V genes cover under half, and the rest lacks a known reason. From that table come the V and J calls and clone size; the DNA was used to work out D and trimming. Here the sample has under 200,000 clones; approximately 84% occur a single time. The ten largest account for under 3% of the sample.

Collaborating institutions collected whole blood in K2EDTA tubes following their own protocols. Collaborator samples were shipped for TCRbeta analysis as frozen whole blood, isolated PBMCs, or DNA extracted from either sample type. The V and J segments used are TRBV24-1 and TRBJ2-3, with 9 middle bases fitting TRBD2. This clonotype was sampled from a human donor with acute or convalescent COVID-19. The donor label of this sample is uncertain. Sequenced: peripheral blood. The nucleotide sequence reads as follows: TGTGCCACCAGTGACCGTAGCGGGAGTATCTTAGATACGCAGTATTTT. Its protein is CATSDRSGSILDTQYF.